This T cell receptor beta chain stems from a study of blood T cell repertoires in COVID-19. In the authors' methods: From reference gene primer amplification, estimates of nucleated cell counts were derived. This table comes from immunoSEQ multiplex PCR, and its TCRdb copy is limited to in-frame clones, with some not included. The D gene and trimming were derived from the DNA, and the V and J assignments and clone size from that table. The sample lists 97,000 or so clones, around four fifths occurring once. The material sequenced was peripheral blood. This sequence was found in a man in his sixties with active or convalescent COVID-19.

The DNA of the CDR3 is TGCGCCAGCCGAAAAGCGGGAGGGCCGGAGACCCAGTACTTC. It is translated as CASRKAGGPETQYF. The chain links TRBV10-2 to TRBJ2-5; 10 positions agree with TRBD2. The junction had 8 bases not matched to a gene; V was cut back by 8 bases and J by 5 bases. The CDR3 loop spans 14 amino acids. CDR1 is WSHSY and CDR2 is SAAADI in the germline V gene.